The entry below describes one T cell receptor (beta chain). The specificity of this receptor is unknown. Base qualities are not at hand, and no much larger clone is one base apart. From the germline V gene (reference sequence), CDR1 is LNHDA and CDR2 is SQIVND. V is clipped by 8 bases and J by 0 bases, and the sequence between their germline boundaries is 10 bases long. Measured from the cysteine to the phenylalanine, the CDR3 is 14 residues long. The sequence is cut down to CDR3 DNA, 42 bases in frame from base 1. This sample was taken from a study of T cell repertoires in cytomegalovirus infection (dated by TCRdb to about 2019). General notes on the study: Donor HLA type was relevant to the analysis, because carriage of CMV infection together with the matching HLA type was indicated by public TCR beta signatures.

Points the paper makes about the study in general: The ex vivo response was dominated by HLA-C-restricted CMV-specific TCR beta clonotypes, which also provided the single most frequent clonotype in two of eight donors. In both this cohort and an independent cohort of over 350 donors, the cumulative frequency of public TCR beta family members distinguished carriers of CMV infection plus the relevant HLA type.

Data came from an Illumina HiSeq 1500. Clones were called with MiXCR by TCRdb after fastp trimmed the public reads at Q25, and only in-frame beta chains were retained. A single entry per CDR3 protein holds the most common genes and DNA from its merged rows. This sample holds 200,000 to 300,000 distinct CDR3 sequences; 9% to 15% were observed only once. The ten top clones hold 1.5% to 2% of the sample. Sequenced: PBMCs. The chain is encoded by TRBV19 joined to TRBJ2-2, with an unclear D gene assignment. The clonotype comes from a human donor in good health (CMV status not recorded). Some clones in this sample may be carry-over from other donors' samples. The DNA sequence is given as TGTGCCAGTTCCCTACTCTCGAACACCGGGGAGCTGTTTTTT. The translation is CASSLLSNTGELFF.